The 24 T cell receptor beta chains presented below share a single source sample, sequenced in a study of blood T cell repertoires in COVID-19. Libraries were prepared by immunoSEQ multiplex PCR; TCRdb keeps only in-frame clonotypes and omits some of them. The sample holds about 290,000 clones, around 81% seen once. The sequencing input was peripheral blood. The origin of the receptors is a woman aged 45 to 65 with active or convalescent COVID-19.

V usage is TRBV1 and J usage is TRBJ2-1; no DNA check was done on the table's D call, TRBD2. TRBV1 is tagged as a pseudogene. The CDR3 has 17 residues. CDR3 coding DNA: TGCACCAGCAAACTTTTAACGGGCGGGAGGGCCTACAATGAGCAGTTCTTC. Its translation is CTSKLLTGGRAYNEQFF.

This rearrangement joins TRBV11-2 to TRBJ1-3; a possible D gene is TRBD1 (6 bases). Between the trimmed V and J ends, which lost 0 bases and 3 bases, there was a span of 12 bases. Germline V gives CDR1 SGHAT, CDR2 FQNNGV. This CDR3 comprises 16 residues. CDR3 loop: CASSLERGARGNTIYF. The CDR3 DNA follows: TGTGCCAGCAGCTTAGAACGGGGGGCGCGTGGAAACACCATATATTTT.

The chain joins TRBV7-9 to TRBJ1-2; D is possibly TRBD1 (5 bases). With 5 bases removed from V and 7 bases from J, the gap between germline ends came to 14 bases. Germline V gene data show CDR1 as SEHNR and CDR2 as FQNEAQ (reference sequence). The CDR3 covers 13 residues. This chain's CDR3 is CASSEPGSGGYTF. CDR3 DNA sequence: TGTGCCAGCAGCGAACCAGGGTCGGGTGGCTACACCTTC.

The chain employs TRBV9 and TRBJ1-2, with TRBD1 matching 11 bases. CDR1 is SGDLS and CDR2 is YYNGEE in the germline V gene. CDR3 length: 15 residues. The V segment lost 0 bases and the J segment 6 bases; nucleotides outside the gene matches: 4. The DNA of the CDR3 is TGTGCCAGCAGCGTAGGGACAGGGGGCAAGGATGGCTACACCTTC. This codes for CASSVGTGGKDGYTF.

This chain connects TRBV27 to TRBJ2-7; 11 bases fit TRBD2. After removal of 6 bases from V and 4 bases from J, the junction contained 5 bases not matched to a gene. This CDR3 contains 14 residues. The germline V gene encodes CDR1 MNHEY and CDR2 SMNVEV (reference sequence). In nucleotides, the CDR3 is TGTGCCAGCAGCCCGGGACTAGCGGCTTACGAGCAGTACTTC. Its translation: CASSPGLAAYEQYF.

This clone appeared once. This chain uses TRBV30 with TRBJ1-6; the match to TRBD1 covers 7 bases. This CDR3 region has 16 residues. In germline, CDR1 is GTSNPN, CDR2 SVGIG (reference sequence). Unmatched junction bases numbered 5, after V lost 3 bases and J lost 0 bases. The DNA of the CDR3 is TGTGCCTGGAGAGGACAGGTCAGCTCCTATAATTCACCCCTCCACTTT. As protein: CAWRGQVSSYNSPLHF.

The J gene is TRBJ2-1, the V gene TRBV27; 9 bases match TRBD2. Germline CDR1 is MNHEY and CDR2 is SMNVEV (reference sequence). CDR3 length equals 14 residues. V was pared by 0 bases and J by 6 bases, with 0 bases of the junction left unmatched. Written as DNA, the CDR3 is TGTGCCAGCAGTTTATCGACTAGCGGCAATGAGCAGTTCTTC. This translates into CASSLSTSGNEQFF.

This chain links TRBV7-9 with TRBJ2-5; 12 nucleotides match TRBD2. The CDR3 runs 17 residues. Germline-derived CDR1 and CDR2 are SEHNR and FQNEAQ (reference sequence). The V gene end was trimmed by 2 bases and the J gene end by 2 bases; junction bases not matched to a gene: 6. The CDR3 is CASSLLAGGAEQETQYF. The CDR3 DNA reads TGTGCCAGCAGCTTACTAGCGGGAGGGGCCGAACAAGAGACCCAGTACTTC.

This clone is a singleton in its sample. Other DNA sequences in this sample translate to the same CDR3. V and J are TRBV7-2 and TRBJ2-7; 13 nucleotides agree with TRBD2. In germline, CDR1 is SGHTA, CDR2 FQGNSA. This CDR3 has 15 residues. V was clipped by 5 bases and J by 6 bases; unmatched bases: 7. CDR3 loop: CASSPGLAGVGEQYF. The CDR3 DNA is TGTGCCAGCAGCCCAGGACTAGCGGGAGTAGGCGAGCAGTACTTC.

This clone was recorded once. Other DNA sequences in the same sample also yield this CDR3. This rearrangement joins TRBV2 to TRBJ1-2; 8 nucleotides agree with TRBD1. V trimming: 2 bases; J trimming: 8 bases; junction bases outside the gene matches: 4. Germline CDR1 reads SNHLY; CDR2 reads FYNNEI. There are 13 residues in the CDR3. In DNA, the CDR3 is TGTGCCAGCAGTGAACAGGGGGCAGGCGGCTACACCTTC. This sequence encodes CASSEQGAGGYTF.

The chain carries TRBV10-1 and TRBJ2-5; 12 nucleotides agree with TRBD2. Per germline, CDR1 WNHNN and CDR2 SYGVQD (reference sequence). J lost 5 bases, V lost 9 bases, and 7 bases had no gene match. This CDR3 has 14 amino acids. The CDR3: CASCGLAGRETQYF. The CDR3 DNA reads TGCGCCAGTTGCGGACTAGCGGGAAGGGAGACCCAGTACTTC.

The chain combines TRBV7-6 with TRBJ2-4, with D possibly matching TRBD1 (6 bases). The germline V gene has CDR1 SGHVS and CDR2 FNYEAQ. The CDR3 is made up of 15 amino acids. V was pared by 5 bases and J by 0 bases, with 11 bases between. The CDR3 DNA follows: TGTGCCAGCAGCCCAGGGGCCATAGCCAAAAACATTCAGTACTTC. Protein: CASSPGAIAKNIQYF.

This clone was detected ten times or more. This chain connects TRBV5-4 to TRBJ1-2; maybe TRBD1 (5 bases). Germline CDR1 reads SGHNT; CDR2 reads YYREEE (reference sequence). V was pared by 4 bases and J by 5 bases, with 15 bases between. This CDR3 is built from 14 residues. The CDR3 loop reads CASSPAGEKYGYTF. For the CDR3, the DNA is TGTGCCAGCAGCCCCGCGGGGGAGAAGTATGGCTACACCTTC.

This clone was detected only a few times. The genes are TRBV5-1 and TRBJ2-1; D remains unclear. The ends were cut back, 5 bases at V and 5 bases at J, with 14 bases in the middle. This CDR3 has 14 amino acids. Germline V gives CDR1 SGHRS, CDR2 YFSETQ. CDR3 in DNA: TGCGCCAGCAGTCCCACTCCTATCAACAATGAGCAGTTCTTC. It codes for CASSPTPINNEQFF.

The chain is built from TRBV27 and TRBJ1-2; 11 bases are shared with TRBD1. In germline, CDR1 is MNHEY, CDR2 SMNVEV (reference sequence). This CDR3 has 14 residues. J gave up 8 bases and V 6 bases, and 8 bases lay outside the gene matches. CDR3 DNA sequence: TGTGCCAGCAGACGGACAGGGGGCTTCGTCGGCTACACCTTC. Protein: CASRRTGGFVGYTF.

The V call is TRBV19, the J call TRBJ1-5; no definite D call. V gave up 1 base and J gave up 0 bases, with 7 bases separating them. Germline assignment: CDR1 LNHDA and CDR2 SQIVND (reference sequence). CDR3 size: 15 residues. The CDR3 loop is CASSIVTGSNQPQHF. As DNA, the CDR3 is TGTGCCAGTAGTATAGTGACGGGTAGCAATCAGCCCCAGCATTTT.

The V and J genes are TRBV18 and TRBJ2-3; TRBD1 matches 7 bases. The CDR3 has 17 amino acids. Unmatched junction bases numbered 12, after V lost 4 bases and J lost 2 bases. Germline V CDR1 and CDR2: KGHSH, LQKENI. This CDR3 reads CASSRDRVGAITDTQYF. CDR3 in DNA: TGTGCCAGCTCACGCGACAGGGTGGGGGCCATCACAGATACGCAGTATTTT.

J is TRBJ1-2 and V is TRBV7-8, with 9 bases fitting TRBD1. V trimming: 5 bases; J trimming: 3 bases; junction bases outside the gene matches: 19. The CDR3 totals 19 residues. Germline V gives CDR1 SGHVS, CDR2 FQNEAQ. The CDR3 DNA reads TGTGCCAGCAGCCCCATCGACGGTATGGACAGGGGCGCAGACTATGGCTACACCTTC. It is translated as CASSPIDGMDRGADYGYTF. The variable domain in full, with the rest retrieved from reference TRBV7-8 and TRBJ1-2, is GAGVSQSPRYKVAKRGQDVALRCDPISGHVSLFWYQQALGQGPEFLTYFQNEAQLDKSGLPSDRFFAERPEGSVSTLKIQRTQQEDSAVYLCASSPIDGMDRGADYGYTFGSGTRLTVV.

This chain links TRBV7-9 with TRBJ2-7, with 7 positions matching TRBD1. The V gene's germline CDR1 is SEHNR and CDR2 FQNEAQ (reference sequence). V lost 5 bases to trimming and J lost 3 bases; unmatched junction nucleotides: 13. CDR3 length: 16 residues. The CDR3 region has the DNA TGTGCCAGCAGCGTAGTTCCGGGACAGACTAACTACGAGCAGTACTTC. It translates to CASSVVPGQTNYEQYF.

CDR3 sequence reads: CASSIEAGAGTGELFF. CDR3 nucleotides: TGTGCCAGTAGTATCGAGGCGGGGGCTGGCACCGGGGAGCTGTTTTTT. This chain joins TRBV19 and TRBJ2-2; the D gene is possibly TRBD2 (7 bases). Trimming took 3 bases from V and 4 from J, leaving 15 bases between them. Germline assignment: CDR1 LNHDA and CDR2 SQIVND (reference sequence). The CDR3 runs to 16 residues.

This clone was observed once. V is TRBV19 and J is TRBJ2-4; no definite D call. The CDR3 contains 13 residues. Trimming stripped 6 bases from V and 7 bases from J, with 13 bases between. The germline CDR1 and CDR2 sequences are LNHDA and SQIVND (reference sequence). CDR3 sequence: CASSLDPPNIQYF. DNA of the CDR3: TGTGCCAGTAGCCTAGACCCGCCCAACATTCAGTACTTC.

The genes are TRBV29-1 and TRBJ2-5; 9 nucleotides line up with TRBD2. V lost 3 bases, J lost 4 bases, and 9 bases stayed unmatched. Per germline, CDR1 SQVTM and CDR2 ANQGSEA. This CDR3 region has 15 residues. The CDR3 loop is CSVEGREGQAETQYF. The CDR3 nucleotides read TGCAGCGTTGAGGGGCGGGAGGGCCAAGCAGAGACCCAGTACTTC.

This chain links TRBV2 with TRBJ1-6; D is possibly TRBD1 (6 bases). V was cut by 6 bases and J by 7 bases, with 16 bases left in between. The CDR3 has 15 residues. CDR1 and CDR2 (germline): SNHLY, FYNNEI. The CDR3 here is CASSRGGTPNSPLHF. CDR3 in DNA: TGTGCCAGCAGCCGGGGTGGGACACCGAATTCACCCCTCCACTTT.

The CDR3 DNA reads as TGCAGCGTGCTGCAGGGGGAAAATTCACCCCTCCACTTT. This sequence encodes CSVLQGENSPLHF. The gene calls are TRBV29-1 and TRBJ1-6; TRBD1 aligns across 7 bases. The CDR3 contains 13 residues. CDR1 and CDR2 from the germline V gene are SQVTM and ANQGSEA. V lost 6 bases, J lost 7 bases, and 6 bases stayed unmatched.